This T cell receptor beta chain was found in a study of T cells after yellow fever vaccination. The study's findings and limits: Contaminants from the bulk population, in the form of abundant clonotypes, could be found in FACS-sorted repertoires. Weaker overall was a secondary response that nonetheless peaked faster, on day 5 versus 15. Primary-vaccination clones mostly resurfaced post-booster (96% CD4, around 88% CD8).

One entry per CDR3 protein results from TCRdb running MiXCR on the 5' RACE reads. The sample lists about 58,000 distinct CDR3 sequences, 5.7% occurring once. The CDR3 is 15 residues long. Germline V gives CDR1 LNHDA, CDR2 SQIVND (reference sequence). V was pared by 5 bases and J by 5 bases, with 18 bases between. The rearrangement joins TRBV19 to TRBJ2-5; unclear D gene. The sequenced sample was PBMCs, either bulk or a sorted T-cell subset (CD4+, CD8+, memory, or dextramer-sorted; not recorded which), obtained on the day of the yellow fever booster vaccination. This clonotype originated in a man between 18 and 29 years old who received the YFV17D yellow fever vaccine. CDR3 DNA sequence: TGTGCCAGTAGTGGGTCGGCTAGAAAGGAGGAGACCCAGTACTTC. Amino acid sequence: CASSGSARKEETQYF.